Sequencing of this TCR beta chain was carried out in a study of beta chain features in type 1 diabetes. Study conclusions and caveats: Junctions at VDJ sites from type 1 diabetes patients had fewer insertions and more deletions.

As every portion of the isolated RNA was reverse transcribed, the sequencing read expressed TCRB transcripts. Clones were read by immunoSEQ multiplex PCR, and TCRdb kept only the in-frame ones, dropping some. The table shows more than 150,000 clones, with 11% occurring only once. The germline V gene encodes CDR1 SGHNT and CDR2 YENEEA. Trimming left V 1 base short and J 9 bases short, with 16 bases between. This CDR3 contains 15 residues. This clone was observed a few times. Its antigen remains unknown. Stem cell-like memory, regulatory, central memory and naive CD4+ cells were sorted via CD45RO/CCR7/CD25/CD127/CD95/CD27.

The receptor comes from a man aged 18 to 29 in good health. This chain uses TRBV11-3 with TRBJ2-1; maybe TRBD2 (5 bases). Sample: central memory CD4+ T cells from blood. DNA of the CDR3: TGTGCCAGCAGCTTAGGACGGGATCTCGGGGTTGAGCAGTTCTTC. This sequence encodes CASSLGRDLGVEQFF.